This T cell receptor beta chain emerged from a study of early T cells in non-severe SARS-CoV-2 infection (dated by TCRdb to the early 2020s). With respect to the entire study: TCR sequencing used bulk RNA from unsorted whole blood, so alpha and beta chains could not be paired.

Library construction relied on 5' RACE. Data came from a NextSeq 500. In the TCR library protocol, unique molecular identifiers were attached to individual cDNA molecules to correct for PCR bias and sequencing error. Both TCR alpha and beta chains were sequenced, and tight co-correlation was observed between alpha and beta sequence abundances in each sample. In the authors' own workflow: Decombinator V4 was used to perform V gene, J gene and CDR3 annotation of TCR sequences. Expanded TCRs were defined as changing significantly between any two time points under a Poisson model with p below 0.0001. TCR abundances were normalised to the total number of TCRs sequenced in each sample and reported as counts per million. TRAV1-2 paired with TRAJ12, TRAJ20 or TRAJ33 defined MAIT TCRs, while TRAV10 paired with TRAJ18 defined iNKT TCRs. VDJdb, accessed on 1 November 2021, was searched for TCRs annotated for CMV, EBV and SARS-CoV-2, and TCRs annotated for more than one antigen were excluded. Using fastp at Q25 and MiXCR, TCRdb reprocessed the public reads and kept productive beta chains. Duplicate CDR3 protein sequences are folded into a single record with the most common DNA and genes. TCRdb, not the original authors, processed these V and J calls. Within this sample are tens of thousands of distinct CDR3 sequences, with 15% of them counted one time only. Together, the top ten hold around 5.1% of the sample.

To note about this clonotype: The antigen it binds to is not known. It has no much larger one-base neighbor in the sample; base qualities were not kept.

Study-wide findings and limitations: Matching against VDJdb was skewed toward anti-spike CD8 responses, likely underestimated virus-specific expansions, and missed private and CD4 specificities.

Taken from cysteine to phenylalanine, the CDR3 has 16 residues. Just CDR3 DNA is preserved here, 48 bases in frame from base 1. The junction shows trimming of 7 bases on V and 0 bases on J, plus 13 bases between the germline ends. The germline V gene supplies CDR1 MDHEN and CDR2 SYDVKM. This was a case-control study nested in a cohort of healthcare workers in London, UK, who had nasopharyngeal swab PCR tests and blood samples taken every week. Healthcare workers were enrolled in the week of the UK lockdown, from 23 to 31 March 2020, and were followed every week for up to about 15 weeks. The sample consisted of whole blood. The chain couples TRBV28 to TRBJ2-6, with the identity of the D gene unclear. The TCR originated in an adult who was a healthcare worker with PCR-confirmed SARS-CoV-2 infection or an uninfected control (not recorded which). For the CDR3, the sequence is CASNGFPNSGANVLTF. The DNA sequence is given as TGTGCCAGCAATGGCTTCCCCAACTCTGGGGCCAACGTCCTGACTTTC.